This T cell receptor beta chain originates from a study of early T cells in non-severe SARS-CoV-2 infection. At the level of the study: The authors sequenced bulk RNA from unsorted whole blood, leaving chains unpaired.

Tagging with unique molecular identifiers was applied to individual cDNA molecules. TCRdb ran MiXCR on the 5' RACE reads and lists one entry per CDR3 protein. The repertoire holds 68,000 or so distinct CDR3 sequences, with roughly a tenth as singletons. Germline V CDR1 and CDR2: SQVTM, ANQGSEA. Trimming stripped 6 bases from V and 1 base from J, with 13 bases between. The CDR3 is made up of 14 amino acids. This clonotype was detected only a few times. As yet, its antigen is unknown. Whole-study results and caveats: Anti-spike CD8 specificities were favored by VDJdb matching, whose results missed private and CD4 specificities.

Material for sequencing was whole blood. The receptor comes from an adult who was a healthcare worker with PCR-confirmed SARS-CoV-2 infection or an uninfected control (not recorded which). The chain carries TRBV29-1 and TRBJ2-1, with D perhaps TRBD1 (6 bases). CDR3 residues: CSVNRVRSYNEQFF. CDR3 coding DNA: TGCAGCGTAAACAGGGTTAGGTCCTACAATGAGCAGTTCTTC.